This T cell receptor (beta chain) derives from a study of blood T cell repertoires in COVID-19. V was pared by 2 bases and J by 9 bases, with 6 bases between. The CDR3 spans 11 residues. Per the germline V gene, CDR1 is SGDLS and CDR2 is YYNGEE. Sequencing was performed with immunoSEQ multiplex PCR; in TCRdb, only in-frame clones are kept and a portion is missing. The sample holds roughly 150,000 clones, around 84% seen once. Cohort allocation depended upon clinical history that participants reported. The chain recombines TRBV9 with TRBJ1-3; D is unclear. The sequenced sample was PBMCs or T cells enriched from blood (not recorded which). The TCR was taken from a man in his forties who had recovered from COVID-19. In DNA, the CDR3 is TGTGCCAGCAGCGTTGGTAGCACCATATATTTT. Protein product: CASSVGSTIYF. The full variable domain, in which reference TRBV9 and TRBJ1-3 provide the parts outside the CDR3, is DSGVTQTPKHLITATGQRVTLRCSPRSGDLSVYWYQQSLDQGLQFLIQYYNGEERAKGNILERFSAQQFPDLHSELNLSSLELGDSALYFCASSVGSTIYFGEGSWLTVV.